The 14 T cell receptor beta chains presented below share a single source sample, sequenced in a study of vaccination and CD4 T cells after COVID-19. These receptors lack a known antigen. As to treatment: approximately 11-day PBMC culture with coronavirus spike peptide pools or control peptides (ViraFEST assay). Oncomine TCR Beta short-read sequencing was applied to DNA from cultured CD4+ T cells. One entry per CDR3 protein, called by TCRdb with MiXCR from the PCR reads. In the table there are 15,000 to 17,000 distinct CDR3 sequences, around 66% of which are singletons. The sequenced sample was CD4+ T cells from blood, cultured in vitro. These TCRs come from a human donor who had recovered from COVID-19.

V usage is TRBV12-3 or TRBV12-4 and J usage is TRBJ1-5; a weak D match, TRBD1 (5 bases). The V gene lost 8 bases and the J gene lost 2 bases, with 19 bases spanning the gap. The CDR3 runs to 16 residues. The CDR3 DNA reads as TGTGCCAGCTCACTTCCTGGCGGCAGGGGCAATCAGCCCCAGCATTTT. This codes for CASSLPGGRGNQPQHF.

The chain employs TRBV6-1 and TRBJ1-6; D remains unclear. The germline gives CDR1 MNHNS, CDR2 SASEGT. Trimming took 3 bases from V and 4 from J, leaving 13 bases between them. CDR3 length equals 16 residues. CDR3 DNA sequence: TGTGCCAGCAGTGAGCCAGGTGTGCCGTATAATTCACCCCTCCACTTT. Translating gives CASSEPGVPYNSPLHF.

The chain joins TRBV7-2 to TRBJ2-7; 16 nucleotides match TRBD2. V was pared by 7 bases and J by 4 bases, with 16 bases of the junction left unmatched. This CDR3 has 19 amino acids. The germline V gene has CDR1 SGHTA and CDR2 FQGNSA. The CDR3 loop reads CASTEPGTSGRALLYEQYF. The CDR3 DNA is TGTGCCAGCACCGAGCCGGGGACTAGCGGGAGGGCCCTACTGTACGAGCAGTACTTC.

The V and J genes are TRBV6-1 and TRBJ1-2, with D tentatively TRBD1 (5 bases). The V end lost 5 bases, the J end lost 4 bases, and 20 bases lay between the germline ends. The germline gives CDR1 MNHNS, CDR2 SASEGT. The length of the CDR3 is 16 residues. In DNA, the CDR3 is TGTGCCAGCAGTCCTATGGGACGTTATGCTGGCTATGGCTACACCTTC. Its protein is CASSPMGRYAGYGYTF.

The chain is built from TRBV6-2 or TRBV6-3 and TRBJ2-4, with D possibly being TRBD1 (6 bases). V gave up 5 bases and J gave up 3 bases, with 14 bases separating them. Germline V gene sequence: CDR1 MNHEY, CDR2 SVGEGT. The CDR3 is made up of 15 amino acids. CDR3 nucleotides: TGTGCCAGCAGTAAACCTGAGACAGGCAAAAACATTCAGTACTTC. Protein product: CASSKPETGKNIQYF.

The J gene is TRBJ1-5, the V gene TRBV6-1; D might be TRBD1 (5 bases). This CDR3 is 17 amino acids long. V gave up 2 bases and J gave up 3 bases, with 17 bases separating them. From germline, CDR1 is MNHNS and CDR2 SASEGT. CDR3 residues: CASSEPRGRGVNQPQHF. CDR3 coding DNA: TGTGCCAGCAGTGAACCCCGTGGTCGGGGGGTCAATCAGCCCCAGCATTTT.

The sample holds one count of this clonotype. This CDR3 reads CASSYSKTGLLGAFF. The DNA for the CDR3 is TGTGCCAGCAGTTACTCGAAGACAGGTCTACTTGGAGCTTTCTTT. The chain carries TRBV6-2 or TRBV6-3 and TRBJ1-1; D is perhaps TRBD1 (6 bases). Germline CDR1 is MNHEY and CDR2 is SVGEGT. This CDR3 has 15 amino acids. The V gene lost 0 bases and the J gene lost 10 bases, with 18 bases spanning the gap.

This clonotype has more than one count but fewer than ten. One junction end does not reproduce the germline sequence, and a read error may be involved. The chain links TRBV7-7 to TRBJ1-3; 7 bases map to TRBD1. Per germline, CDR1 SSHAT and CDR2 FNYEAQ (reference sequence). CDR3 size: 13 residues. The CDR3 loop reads CASSPGQGNTIYF. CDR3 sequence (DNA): TGTGCTAGCAGCCCGGGACAGGGAAACACCATATATTTT.

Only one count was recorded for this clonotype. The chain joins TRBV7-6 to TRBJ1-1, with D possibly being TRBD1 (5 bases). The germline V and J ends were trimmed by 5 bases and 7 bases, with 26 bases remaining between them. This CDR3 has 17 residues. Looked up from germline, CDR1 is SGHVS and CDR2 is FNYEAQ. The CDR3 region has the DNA TGTGCCAGCAGCCCGACCCGAGGGACCTCAAAAGCCTATGAAGCTTTCTTT. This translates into CASSPTRGTSKAYEAFF.

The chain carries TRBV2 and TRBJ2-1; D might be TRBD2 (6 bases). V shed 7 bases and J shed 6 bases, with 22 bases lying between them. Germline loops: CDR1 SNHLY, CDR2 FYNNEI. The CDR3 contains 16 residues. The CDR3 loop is CASMSITGEIINEQFF. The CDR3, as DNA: TGTGCCAGCATGTCAATAACGGGAGAAATCATCAATGAGCAGTTCTTC.

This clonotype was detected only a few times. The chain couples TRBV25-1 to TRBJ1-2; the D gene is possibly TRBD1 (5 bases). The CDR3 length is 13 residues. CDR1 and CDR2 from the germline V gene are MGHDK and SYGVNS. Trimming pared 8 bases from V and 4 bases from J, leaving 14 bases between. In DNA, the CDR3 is TGTGCCAGCCTGGATGGGGCTTCCTATGGCTACACCTTC. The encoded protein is CASLDGASYGYTF.

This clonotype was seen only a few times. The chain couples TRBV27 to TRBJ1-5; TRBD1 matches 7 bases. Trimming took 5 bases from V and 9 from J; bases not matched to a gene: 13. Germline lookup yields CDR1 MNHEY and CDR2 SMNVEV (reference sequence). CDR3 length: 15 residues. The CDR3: CASSIGGTPQGPQHF. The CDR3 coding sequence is TGTGCCAGCAGTATAGGGGGCACCCCACAGGGGCCCCAGCATTTT.

CDR3 nucleotide sequence: TGTGCCAGCAAGACAGGGCCCCACACCGGGGAGCTGTTTTTT. Its protein product is CASKTGPHTGELFF. The J gene is TRBJ2-2, the V gene TRBV6-4; 7 bases fit TRBD1. The CDR3 has 14 amino acids. V lost 7 bases and J lost 3; bases outside the gene matches: 5. CDR1 and CDR2 from the germline V gene are MRHNA and SNTAGT.

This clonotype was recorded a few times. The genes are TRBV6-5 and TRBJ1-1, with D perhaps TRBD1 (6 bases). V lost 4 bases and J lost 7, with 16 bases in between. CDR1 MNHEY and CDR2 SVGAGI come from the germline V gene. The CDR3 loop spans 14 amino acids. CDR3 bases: TGTGCCAGCAGTTGGGAGGGGGGCGCGGGTGAAGCTTTCTTT. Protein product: CASSWEGGAGEAFF.